This T cell receptor (beta chain) originates from a study of T cell changes during pregnancy in multiple sclerosis. The CDR3 runs to 13 residues. Trimming stripped 5 bases from V and 10 bases from J, with 18 bases between. CDR1 is SGHTA, CDR2 FQGNSA, per germline. Libraries were prepared by immunoSEQ multiplex PCR; TCRdb keeps only in-frame clonotypes and omits some of them. The sample contains around 100,000 clones, roughly 92% of which appear only once. The sequencing used peripheral blood, collected after pregnancy. V is TRBV7-2 and J is TRBJ2-7; D unresolved. This receptor was identified in a female donor with multiple sclerosis, enrolled in a pregnancy study. The CDR3: CASSPQEYSRQYF. The CDR3 DNA reads TGTGCCAGCAGCCCCCAGGAATACAGTCGCCAGTACTTC.